There are a few counts of the clone carrying this T cell receptor (beta chain). Its antigen is not known. Healthy bone marrow donors made up the donor group. Primers: 60 Vbeta forward and 13 Jbeta reverse. Assay used: immunoSEQ multiplex PCR; TCRdb lists only in-frame clones, some missing. The sample consists of 90,000 to 110,000 clones, roughly 13% of them appearing once. This record comes from a study of cytomegalovirus exposure and HLA in healthy donors. Study conclusions and caveats: There were reportedly fewer N-insertions in an Asian-associated ancestry cluster than the roughly 670-donor mean, in a later analysis.

Trimming cost V 3 bases and J 2 bases; bases outside gene matches: 3. Germline values: CDR1 SEHNR, CDR2 FQNEAQ (reference sequence). This CDR3 contains 15 residues. V gene TRBV7-9 combines with J gene TRBJ2-1; 8 bases are shared with TRBD1. The sequenced material came from PBMCs. This TCR was sampled from a man between 35 and 55 years old in good health and CMV-seropositive. Here the CDR3 reads CASSFGTGAYNEQFF. The CDR3 DNA sequence: TGTGCCAGCAGCTTCGGGACAGGAGCCTACAATGAGCAGTTCTTC.